The 27 T cell receptor beta chains reported below all come from one sample, sequenced in a study of OX40 agonist ivuxolimab in advanced cancers. Clones were read by immunoSEQ multiplex PCR, and TCRdb kept only the in-frame ones, dropping some. The sample holds 55,000 to 70,000 clones, around 83% seen once. Material: CD4+ or CD8+ T cells sorted from blood, obtained in a trial of the OX40 agonist ivuxolimab. The receptors originated from an adult with an advanced solid tumor such as melanoma, head and neck, liver or kidney cancer.

CDR3 sequence (DNA): TGCGCCAGCAGACTAACGGACGTGAACAATCAGCCCCAGCATTTT. Translation: CASRLTDVNNQPQHF. The chain uses TRBV4-1 and TRBJ1-5; no definite D call. V lost 6 bases and J lost 3, with 15 bases in between. This CDR3 has 15 amino acids. CDR1 MGHRA and CDR2 YSYEKL come from the germline V gene.

J is TRBJ2-6 and V is TRBV27; unclear D gene. The CDR3 sequence is 14 residues long. Germline V gene sequence: CDR1 MNHEY, CDR2 SMNVEV (reference sequence). V was clipped by 8 bases and J by 0 bases, with 8 bases between them. CDR3 region: CASRWSSGANVLTF. The CDR3 region has the DNA TGTGCCAGCCGCTGGTCCTCTGGGGCCAACGTCCTGACTTTC. Full variable domain (missing parts from reference TRBV27 and TRBJ2-6): EAQVTQNPRYLITVTGKKLTVTCSQNMNHEYMSWYRQDPGLGLRQIYYSMNVEVTDKGDVPEGYKVSRKEKRNFPLILESPSPNQTSLYFCASRWSSGANVLTFGAGSRLTVL.

On this clone: At one of its ends the junction is not consistent with the germline gene, which may arise from a read error. The rearrangement joins TRBV11-3 to TRBJ1-2; D call uncertain. Germline V CDR1 and CDR2: SGHNT, YENEEA. CDR3 length: 12 amino acids. CDR3 in DNA: TGTGCCAGCAGCTCCCGAACCGCGAGCCCCTCTTTC. It yields the protein CASSSRTASPSF.

The rearrangement joins TRBV28 to TRBJ1-1; D unclear. Germline V CDR1 and CDR2: MDHEN, SYDVKM. The CDR3 covers 11 residues. Deletions cut 7 bases from V and 6 bases from J, with 9 bases between. This CDR3 reads CASNFRAEAFF. The CDR3 nucleotides are TGTGCCAGCAATTTCCGAGCTGAAGCTTTCTTT.

The chain carries TRBV11-2 and TRBJ2-1; 8 nucleotides match TRBD2. V dropped 5 bases and J dropped 0; count of bases not matched to a gene: 6. The CDR3 extends over 16 amino acids. Germline lookup yields CDR1 SGHAT and CDR2 FQNNGV. CDR3: CASSISGASSYNEQFF. The CDR3 DNA reads as TGTGCCAGCAGCATTAGCGGGGCCTCCTCCTACAATGAGCAGTTCTTC.

This chain links TRBV5-1 with TRBJ2-7; 7 bases agree with TRBD1. The J segment lost 4 bases and the V segment lost 0 bases, leaving 13 bases of the junction unmatched. Germline CDR1 SGHRS, CDR2 YFSETQ. The CDR3 covers 17 residues. CDR3 region: CASSLATGTQTGYEQYF. Written as DNA, the CDR3 is TGCGCCAGCAGCTTGGCGACAGGGACGCAAACGGGGTACGAGCAGTACTTC.

The rearrangement uses TRBV5-1 and TRBJ2-1; tentatively, D is TRBD1 (6 bases). Per the germline V gene, CDR1 is SGHRS and CDR2 is YFSETQ. With 5 bases removed from V and 3 bases from J, the gap between germline ends came to 15 bases. This CDR3 has 15 residues. The DNA of the CDR3 is TGCGCCAGCAGGTACCGGGACACCCTCTACAATGAGCAGTTCTTC. It codes for CASRYRDTLYNEQFF.

The rearrangement uses TRBV2 and TRBJ1-5; D unresolved. Trimming shortened V by 6 bases and J by 4 bases, and 10 bases separated the two germline ends. Germline CDR1 and CDR2: SNHLY and FYNNEI. CDR3 length: 13 residues. CDR3 nucleotide sequence: TGTGCCAGCAGGGGTGACGGAAATCAGCCCCAGCATTTT. Its protein product is CASRGDGNQPQHF. Variable domain in full (rest from reference TRBV2 and TRBJ1-5): EPEVTQTPSHQVTQMGQEVILRCVPISNHLYFYWYRQILGQKVEFLVSFYNNEISEKSEIFDDQFSVERPDGSNFTLKIRSTKLEDSAMYFCASRGDGNQPQHFGDGTRLSIL.

Only one count was recorded for this clone. The chain joins TRBV19 to TRBJ2-1; D is possibly TRBD1 (6 bases). The germline V and J ends were trimmed by 10 bases and 8 bases, with 9 bases remaining between them. Germline values: CDR1 LNHDA, CDR2 SQIVND (reference sequence). This CDR3 has 10 amino acids. The CDR3 loop is CATGVDEQFF. The DNA of the CDR3 is TGTGCCACAGGGGTTGATGAGCAGTTCTTC.

The chain has TRBV18 and TRBJ2-3; 10 nucleotides align to TRBD1. Unmatched junction bases numbered 2, after V lost 5 bases and J lost 0 bases. CDR1 and CDR2 from the germline V gene are KGHSH and LQKENI. The CDR3 loop spans 15 amino acids. The CDR3 reads CASSSGQGSTDTQYF. The DNA for the CDR3 is TGTGCCAGCTCATCGGGACAGGGGAGCACAGATACGCAGTATTTT. The full variable domain, in which reference TRBV18 and TRBJ2-3 provide the parts outside the CDR3, is NAGVMQNPRHLVRRRGQEARLRCSPMKGHSHVYWYRQLPEEGLKFMVYLQKENIIDESGMPKERFSAEFPKEGPSILRIQQVVRGDSAAYFCASSSGQGSTDTQYFGPGTRLTVL.

The V call is TRBV5-1, the J call TRBJ1-1; maybe TRBD1 (5 bases). Germline assignment: CDR1 SGHRS and CDR2 YFSETQ. V lost 4 bases and J lost 3, with 10 bases in between. The CDR3 is 13 residues long. This CDR3 is CASSRDGYTEAFF. DNA for the CDR3: TGCGCCAGCAGCCGGGACGGGTACACTGAAGCTTTCTTT.

This clone was picked up a small number of times. The chain employs TRBV11-2 and TRBJ2-3, with D possibly being TRBD1 (6 bases). This CDR3 has 14 amino acids. The V end was cut by 1 base, the J end by 5 bases, with 10 bases between. The germline gives CDR1 SGHAT, CDR2 FQNNGV. CDR3 region: CASSLGQDRDTQYF. The CDR3 nucleotides read TGTGCCAGCAGCTTAGGCCAGGACAGAGATACGCAGTATTTT.

This chain joins TRBV4-3 and TRBJ2-4; the D gene is possibly TRBD2 (7 bases). This CDR3 is 18 amino acids long. CDR1 LGHNA and CDR2 YSLEER come from the germline V gene. V lost 6 bases and J lost 3, with 24 bases in between. The CDR3 loop reads CASSSFLGGGSGKNIQYF. CDR3 sequence (DNA): TGCGCCAGCAGTTCCTTCCTAGGGGGGGGCTCTGGCAAAAACATTCAGTACTTC.

This chain joins TRBV5-1 and TRBJ1-4; the D is unclear. V was cut by 4 bases and J by 0 bases, with 10 bases left in between. The germline V gene encodes CDR1 SGHRS and CDR2 YFSETQ. This CDR3 comprises 15 residues. CDR3 bases: TGCGCCAGCAGCCCCGGGAGTGCAACTAATGAAAAACTGTTTTTT. It codes for CASSPGSATNEKLFF.

The chain is built from TRBV19 and TRBJ1-2; D might be TRBD1 (5 bases). The CDR3 has 14 residues. CDR1 LNHDA and CDR2 SQIVND come from the germline V gene (reference sequence). V was shortened by 3 bases and J by 5 bases, with 13 bases between the two germline ends. CDR3 DNA: TGTGCCAGTAGTATGAAGGGGCGGTCTTATGGCTACACCTTC. It yields the protein CASSMKGRSYGYTF.

The chain combines TRBV19 with TRBJ2-5, with TRBD2 identical over 11 bases. The CDR3 spans 14 residues. V shed 2 bases and J 4 bases; nucleotides not matched to a gene: 0. Per the germline V gene, CDR1 is LNHDA and CDR2 is SQIVND (reference sequence). CDR3 bases: TGTGCCAGTAGTATAACTAGCGGGGGAGAGACCCAGTACTTC. This codes for CASSITSGGETQYF.

This clone has just a few counts. This sequence joins TRBV19 and TRBJ2-1, with D possibly TRBD1 on 6 matching bases. This CDR3 is built from 12 residues. V lost 3 bases, J lost 8 bases, and 8 bases lay in between. The germline gives CDR1 LNHDA, CDR2 SQIVND (reference sequence). In DNA form, the CDR3 reads TGTGCCAGTAGTATGAACAGGGATGAGCAGTTCTTC. Protein product: CASSMNRDEQFF.

The genes are TRBV5-1 and TRBJ2-5; TRBD2 agrees at 14 bases. The length of the CDR3 is 18 residues. Germline CDR1 and CDR2: SGHRS and YFSETQ. Trimming cost V 4 bases and J 2 bases; bases outside gene matches: 10. This CDR3 is CASSPGLAGGFRQETQYF. The CDR3 DNA reads as TGCGCCAGCAGCCCCGGACTAGCGGGGGGTTTCAGACAAGAGACCCAGTACTTC.

V gene TRBV11-3 combines with J gene TRBJ2-1; D ambiguous. The CDR3 has 11 residues. CDR1 and CDR2 (germline): SGHNT, YENEEA. V gave up 2 bases and J gave up 7 bases, with 3 bases separating them. CDR3 in DNA: TGTGCCAGCAGCTTACGGAATGAGCAGTTCTTC. Translation: CASSLRNEQFF.

This clone was seen once. The chain uses TRBV2 and TRBJ1-1; D is uncertain. Germline V gene lookup returns CDR1 SNHLY and CDR2 FYNNEI. The CDR3 runs 12 residues. V was clipped by 6 bases and J by 10 bases, with 15 bases between them. This CDR3 reads CASRRTERGAFF. The CDR3 DNA sequence: TGTGCCAGCAGGAGGACCGAGCGGGGAGCTTTCTTT.

The gene calls are TRBV6-1 and TRBJ2-5, with TRBD1 as a possible D gene (6 bases). Per the germline V gene, CDR1 is MNHNS and CDR2 is SASEGT. V lost 7 bases and J 5 bases, leaving 17 bases between the germline ends. This CDR3 has 14 amino acids. The CDR3 bases are TGTGCCAGCACCGGACAGAGTAGCAGGGAGACCCAGTACTTC. Translation gives CASTGQSSRETQYF.

This clone was counted a single time. Within the sample, other DNA sequences also encode this same CDR3. This chain connects TRBV18 to TRBJ2-1; D gene uncertain. The ends were cut back, 0 bases at V and 1 base at J, with 7 bases in the middle. Per germline, CDR1 KGHSH and CDR2 LQKENI. This CDR3 spans 15 amino acids. CDR3 coding DNA: TGTGCCAGCTCACCACCTCTAAAATCCTACAATGAGCAGTTCTTC. It yields the protein CASSPPLKSYNEQFF.

This chain uses TRBV6-5 with TRBJ1-2, with D tentatively TRBD1 (6 bases). Germline V gene data show CDR1 as MNHEY and CDR2 as SVGAGI. V shed 6 bases and J shed 3 bases, with 11 bases lying between them. The CDR3 sequence is 13 residues long. The CDR3 spells CASSQGSYYGYTF. CDR3 DNA: TGTGCCAGCAGCCAGGGGTCCTACTATGGCTACACCTTC.

V usage is TRBV28 and J usage is TRBJ1-3, with 7 positions matching TRBD1. V trimming: 6 bases; J trimming: 4 bases; junction bases outside the gene matches: 6. Germline CDR1 is MDHEN and CDR2 is SYDVKM. The CDR3 spans 14 residues. The CDR3 spells CASRPTGSGNTIYF. The CDR3 DNA sequence: TGTGCCAGCAGACCGACAGGGTCCGGAAACACCATATATTTT.

The genes are TRBV10-3 and TRBJ1-3; D is uncertain. This CDR3 is 12 amino acids long. Germline CDR1 reads ENHRY; CDR2 reads SYGVKD. Trimming took 4 bases from V and 3 from J, leaving 4 bases between them. The CDR3 here is CAISGYGNTIYF. CDR3 DNA: TGTGCCATCAGTGGGTATGGAAACACCATATATTTT.

V usage is TRBV5-8 and J usage is TRBJ1-4; 10 bases align to TRBD1. The CDR3 spans 16 residues. Trimming at V came to 4 bases and at J to 7 bases, leaving 10 bases not matched to a gene. Germline lookup yields CDR1 SGHTS and CDR2 YDEGEE. CDR3: CASSPGQGVLSEKLFF. The CDR3 DNA sequence: TGTGCCAGCAGCCCCGGACAGGGGGTTCTCTCTGAAAAACTGTTTTTT.

A single count supports this clone. This chain joins TRBV6-5 and TRBJ2-7; D not certain. The germline V gene has CDR1 MNHEY and CDR2 SVGAGI. V was pared by 3 bases and J by 7 bases, with 16 bases between. The CDR3 covers 14 residues. The CDR3 DNA is TGTGCCAGCAGTTATGCCGGACCCGGAGTAGAGCAGTACTTC. Its translation: CASSYAGPGVEQYF.